This TCR beta chain emerged from a study of shared clonotypes between healthy human individuals. Study conclusions and caveats: It was the few donors that limited the genetic and exposure-history diversity represented. Naive subsets generally exceeded memory subsets in estimated richness. Incompleteness in sorted-subset sequencing, despite large depth, was shown by rarefaction.

A remark on this clone: Antigen: not known.

Looked up from germline, CDR1 is SQVTM and CDR2 is ANQGSEA. V was pared by 7 bases and J by 5 bases, with 6 bases of the junction left unmatched. The CDR3 runs to 15 residues. The authors split each subset's genomic DNA evenly across several immunoSEQ plates. The protocol was immunoSEQ multiplex PCR, while the TCRdb copy is restricted to in-frame clones and leaves out a portion. The sample includes roughly 680,000 clones, approximately 77% of them seen just once. The sample consisted of memory CD4+ T cells sorted from blood. Subset reported: CD45RA-negative fraction. This TCR came from a young woman in good health. The chain is built from TRBV29-1 and TRBJ2-2; 14 positions agree with TRBD2. As DNA, the CDR3 is TGCAGCGCTGGGACTAGCGGGAGAGGGACCGGGGAGCTGTTTTTT. Translating it yields CSAGTSGRGTGELFF.